Listed here is a single T cell receptor (beta chain). Its antigen remains unidentified. The germline gives CDR1 MNHEY, CDR2 SVGAGI. The CDR3 is made up of 15 amino acids. V trimming: 6 bases; J trimming: 6 bases; junction bases outside the gene matches: 7. Primers: 60 Vbeta forward and 13 Jbeta reverse. Produced via immunoSEQ multiplex PCR; TCRdb's table is partial and in-frame only. The repertoire holds about 82,000 clones, with roughly 80% as singletons. The sample belongs to a study of cytomegalovirus exposure and HLA in healthy donors. Whole-study results and caveats: Investigators reported some 150 TCR beta chains as tied to cytomegalovirus. Earlier analysis looked at TCR beta V segments, and most were productive about 87% or about 30% of the time. After further analysis at a later stage, 16,951 TCR beta sequences were associated with HLA alleles at 0.05 false discovery rate.

The chain links TRBV6-5 to TRBJ2-1; TRBD1 matches 11 bases. The TCR was taken from a woman aged 50 to 60 in good health and CMV-seropositive. Specimen: PBMCs. The CDR3: CASSKLGQGVNEQFF. The CDR3, as DNA: TGTGCCAGCAGCAAGCTGGGACAGGGGGTCAATGAGCAGTTCTTC.